Listed below are T cell receptor beta chains from one sample, sequenced in a study of blood T cell repertoires in COVID-19. Produced via immunoSEQ multiplex PCR; TCRdb's table is partial and in-frame only. Of about half a million clones in the sample, 89% are singletons; the top ten hold 0.7% to 1%. Material for sequencing was peripheral blood. These receptors were collected from a man aged 18 to 29 with COVID-19, enrolled during active disease. Each CDR3 is given with its conserved first and last residue. D genes are given only for firm matches. Size is stated for part of the rows, as once, few or many counts, or as a class when the clone is expanded.

D	V	J	size	DNA	CDR3
.	TRBV18	TRBJ2-2	.	TGTGCCAGCTTCCCGGGACTCGACACCGGGGAGCTGTTTTTT	CASFPGLDTGELFF
TRBD1	TRBV19	TRBJ1-5	.	TGTGCCAGTAGCGGGGGACAGGGGGGATTATTAGGCAATCAGCCCCAGCATTTT	CASSGGQGGLLGNQPQHF
TRBD2	TRBV27	TRBJ2-7	once	TGTGCCAGCAGTCCTACTAGCGGGGGGCGTGAGCAGTACTTC	CASSPTSGGREQYF
.	TRBV20-1	TRBJ2-3	.	TGCAGTGCTACTCGCACAGATACGCAGTATTTT	CSATRTDTQYF
TRBD2	TRBV3-1/TRBV3-2	TRBJ2-3	.	TGTGCCAGCAGTTCGAGCGGGGGGGTTTTAGGCACAGATACGCAGTATTTT	CASSSSGGVLGTDTQYF
.	TRBV10-3	TRBJ2-7	.	TGTGCCATCAGTGACGAGATATACGAGCAGTACTTC	CAISDEIYEQYF
.	TRBV4-1	TRBJ2-1	.	TGCGCCAGCAGCCAAGTAGAGGCAGGGGCGACCAATGAGCAGTTCTTC	CASSQVEAGATNEQFF
.	TRBV3-1/TRBV3-2	TRBJ1-1	.	TGTGCCAGCAGCCAAAGTAGGGGGATCACTGAAGCTTTCTTT	CASSQSRGITEAFF
TRBD1	TRBV7-9	TRBJ1-1	.	TGTGCCAGCAGCTTAGAGACAGGGGATAACACTGAAGCTTTCTTT	CASSLETGDNTEAFF
.	TRBV2	TRBJ2-7	once	TGTGCCAGCAGCGCGACACCTAACTCCTACGAGCAGTACTTC	CASSATPNSYEQYF
.	TRBV10-3	TRBJ2-7	.	TGTGCCATCAGTGAGCCCACAGGGCCCGACTACGAGCAGTACTTC	CAISEPTGPDYEQYF
TRBD1	TRBV4-1	TRBJ2-7	.	TGCGCCAGCAGCCAAAATCCGGCTGGCGGGACAGGGGACGACGAGCAGTACTTC	CASSQNPAGGTGDDEQYF
TRBD2	TRBV24-1	TRBJ2-5	.	TGTGCCACCCAGACTAGCGGGGGGGAAGAGACCCAGTACTTC	CATQTSGGEETQYF
TRBD1	TRBV19	TRBJ1-1	.	TGTGCCAGTAGCCTGACAGGGACGAGCACTGAAGCTTTCTTT	CASSLTGTSTEAFF
.	TRBV19	TRBJ1-2	few	TGTGCCAGTAGTACCCCCGGTTTAGTCGCAGGGGCCTTCTATCGCTACACCTTC	CASSTPGLVAGAFYRYTF
TRBD1	TRBV19	TRBJ1-1	.	TGTGCCAGTAGTCCGACAGGGGCTAACACTGAAGCTTTCTTT	CASSPTGANTEAFF